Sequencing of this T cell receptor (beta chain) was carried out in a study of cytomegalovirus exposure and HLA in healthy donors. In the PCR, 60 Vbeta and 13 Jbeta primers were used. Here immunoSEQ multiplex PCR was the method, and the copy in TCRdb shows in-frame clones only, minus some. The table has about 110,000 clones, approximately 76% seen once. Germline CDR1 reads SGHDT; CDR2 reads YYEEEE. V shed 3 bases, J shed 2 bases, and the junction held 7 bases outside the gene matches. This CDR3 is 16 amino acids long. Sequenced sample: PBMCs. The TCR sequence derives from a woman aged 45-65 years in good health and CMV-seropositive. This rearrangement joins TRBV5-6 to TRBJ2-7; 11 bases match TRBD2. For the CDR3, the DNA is TGTGCCAGCAGCTACCGGACTAGCGGGCTTACCTACGAGCAGTACTTC. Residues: CASSYRTSGLTYEQYF. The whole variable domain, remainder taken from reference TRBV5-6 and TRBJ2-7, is DAGVTQSPTHLIKTRGQQVTLRCSPKSGHDTVSWYQQALGQGPQFIFQYYEEEERQRGNFPDRFSGHQFPNYSSELNVNALLLGDSALYLCASSYRTSGLTYEQYFGPGTRLTVT.